A selection of T cell receptor beta chains follows, all from one sample in a study of cytomegalovirus exposure and HLA in healthy donors. TCRdb keeps only in-frame clones here, not all; method: immunoSEQ multiplex PCR. The sample has about 76,000 clones; 78% are singletons. Material for sequencing was PBMCs. These TCRs come from a male donor in good health and CMV-seropositive. CDR3s include the opening cysteine and the closing phenylalanine or tryptophan.

V | CDR3
TRBV27 | CASSLGGPSNYEQYF
TRBV25-1 | CASSVVGGYTF
TRBV7-2 | CASRLGGLAGVEEQYF
TRBV6-1 | CAAVNGAGNQPQHF
TRBV4-2 | CASSHGLAGAGNEQFF
TRBV4-1 | CASGEGRGDTEAFF
TRBV7-9 | CASSLPSGLTSGEQFF
TRBV15 | CATSMSTGRNEKLFF
TRBV5-1 | CASSLASGITYEQFF
TRBV9 | CASSVDPGTLGGTEAFF
TRBV27 | CASRHTGEYGYTF
TRBV5-1 | CASSGLVSTGELFF
TRBV7-2 | CASSLERTGNGYTF
TRBV6-5 | CASSYSKRNTGELFF
TRBV2 | CASSVNRVAEQYF
TRBV6-4 | CASSARGTGELFF
TRBV19 | CASSNLGQYNEQFF
TRBV28 | CASSSMVRRSLPGELFF